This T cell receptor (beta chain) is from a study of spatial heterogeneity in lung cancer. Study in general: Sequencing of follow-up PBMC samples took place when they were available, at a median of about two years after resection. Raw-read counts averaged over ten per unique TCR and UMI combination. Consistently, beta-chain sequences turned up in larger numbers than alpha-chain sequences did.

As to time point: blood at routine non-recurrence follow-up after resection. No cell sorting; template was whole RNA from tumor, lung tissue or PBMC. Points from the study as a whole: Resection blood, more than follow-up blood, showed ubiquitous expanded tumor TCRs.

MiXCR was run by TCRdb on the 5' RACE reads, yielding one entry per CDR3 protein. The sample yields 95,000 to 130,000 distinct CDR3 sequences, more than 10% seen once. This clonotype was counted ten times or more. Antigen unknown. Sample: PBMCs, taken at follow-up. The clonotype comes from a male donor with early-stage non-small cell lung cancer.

The CDR3 here is CAISGQGNNEQFF. Written as DNA, the CDR3 is TGTGCCATCAGTGGACAGGGTAACAATGAGCAGTTCTTC. V and J are TRBV10-3 and TRBJ2-1, with 7 bases identical to TRBD1. Trimming removed 4 bases from V and 5 bases from J; junction bases left unmatched: 2. The germline CDR1 and CDR2 sequences are ENHRY and SYGVKD. The CDR3 loop spans 13 amino acids.